A selection of T cell receptor beta chains follows, all from one sample in a study of early T cells in non-severe SARS-CoV-2 infection. MiXCR, run by TCRdb on the 5' RACE reads, gives a single entry per CDR3 protein. The table records more than 25,000 distinct CDR3 sequences, around 6% of them present only once. Sequenced input: whole blood. These receptors came from an adult who was a healthcare worker with PCR-confirmed SARS-CoV-2 infection or an uninfected control (not recorded which). Both conserved end residues are part of each CDR3. Each record gives: V gene, clone size, J gene, D gene, CDR3 protein, CDR3 DNA. The D gene is left open where the match is weak. Size values are once, few and many counts, or a class for expanded clones, and some rows have none.

TRBV12-3/TRBV12-4	.	TRBJ2-5	.	CASRDRQETQYF	TGTGCCAGCAGGGACCGTCAGGAGACCCAGTACTTC
TRBV19	few	TRBJ2-7	.	CASSGPDGFYEQYF	TGTGCCAGTAGTGGCCCGGACGGGTTCTACGAGCAGTACTTC
TRBV11-2	many	TRBJ2-5	TRBD2	CASSSKGTSLQETQYF	TGTGCCAGCAGCTCAAAGGGGACTAGTCTACAAGAGACCCAGTACTTC
TRBV20-1	many	TRBJ1-6	TRBD1	CSAAGTGSSYDSPLHF	TGCAGTGCCGCCGGGACAGGGAGCTCCTATGATTCACCCCTCCACTTT
TRBV5-8	many	TRBJ2-3	TRBD2	CASSPSGGAGDTQYF	TGTGCCAGCAGCCCTAGCGGGGGGGCAGGAGATACGCAGTATTTT
TRBV29-1	many	TRBJ1-2	TRBD1	CSAAGGEGAYGYTF	TGCAGCGCCGCAGGGGGCGAGGGGGCCTATGGCTACACCTTC
TRBV6-2/TRBV6-3	many	TRBJ2-3	TRBD2	CASSSLAGSYDTQYF	TGTGCCAGCAGCTCCCTAGCGGGGAGTTATGATACGCAGTATTTT
TRBV6-2/TRBV6-3	many	TRBJ2-7	.	CASRGAGESYEQYF	TGTGCCAGCAGGGGGGCCGGGGAGTCCTACGAGCAGTACTTC
TRBV12-3/TRBV12-4	many	TRBJ1-1	.	CASSFGSPNTEAFF	TGTGCCAGCAGTTTCGGGTCCCCGAACACTGAAGCTTTCTTT
TRBV4-2	few	TRBJ2-3	TRBD1	CASSQRDSPGTDTQYF	TGTGCCAGCAGTCAACGGGACAGTCCAGGCACAGATACGCAGTATTTT